This T cell receptor beta chain was found in a study of metastatic and nonmetastatic thyroid tumors. Study-wide background: Across peripheral blood and tumor or nodule tissue samples taken from malignant and benign thyroid patients, the repertoires were compared with one another.

Thyroid surgery was performed in patients who had received no treatment beforehand. This clone was seen repeatedly, ten times or more. MiXCR re-clonotyped the PCR reads for TCRdb. This table holds about 14,000 clones, 10% to 15% found once. The CDR3 consists of 13 residues. Trimming removed 6 bases from V and 8 bases from J, with 16 bases in between. Germline lookup yields CDR1 PRHDT and CDR2 FYEKMQ (reference sequence). Material for sequencing was blood. This receptor was taken from a female donor with papillary thyroid cancer or a benign thyroid nodule (not recorded which). Some clones in this sample may be carry-over from other donors' samples. V and J are TRBV13 and TRBJ1-2; D possibly corresponds to TRBD1 (5 bases). CDR3 bases: TGTGCCAGCAGAAGGGACTGGGCGTCAGGCTACACCTTC. Amino acids: CASRRDWASGYTF. The full variable domain, with the rest looked up from reference TRBV13 and TRBJ1-2, is AAGVIQSPRHLIKEKRETATLKCYPIPRHDTVYWYQQGPGQDPQFLISFYEKMQSDKGSIPDRFSAQQFSDYHSELNMSSLELGDSALYFCASRRDWASGYTFGSGTRLTVV.